The 7 T cell receptor beta chains presented below share a single source sample, sequenced in a study of T cells after yellow fever vaccination. TCRdb analysed the 5' RACE reads with MiXCR anew, one entry per CDR3 protein. The sample consists of over 300,000 distinct CDR3 sequences, 6.8% of them appearing once. Specimen: PBMCs, collected about 49 days after the first yellow fever vaccination. The receptor set was obtained from a man between 18 and 29 years old who received the YFV17D yellow fever vaccine.

In regard to this clonotype: With a much larger clone just one base away, this may be a read error. The CDR3 here is CASSQDGKGDTEAFF. For the CDR3, the DNA is TGCGCCAGCAGCCAAGACGGGAAAGGGGACACTGAAGCTTTCTTT. The chain carries TRBV4-3 and TRBJ1-1; D might be TRBD1 (5 bases). The CDR3 loop spans 15 amino acids. V lost 0 bases and J lost 3, with 11 bases in between. CDR1 LGHNA and CDR2 YSLEER come from the germline V gene.

This clonotype came up a few times. The chain joins TRBV19 to TRBJ2-2; 7 nucleotides match TRBD2. The germline gives CDR1 LNHDA, CDR2 SQIVND (reference sequence). The CDR3 covers 16 residues. Trimming took 3 bases from V and 0 from J; bases not matched to a gene: 4. CDR3 DNA: TGTGCCAGTAGTATTCGCGGGGGAGCGAACACCGGGGAGCTGTTTTTT. Protein product: CASSIRGGANTGELFF.

This clonotype was counted a single time. The J gene is TRBJ2-7, the V gene TRBV12-3 or TRBV12-4, with D possibly TRBD1 on 5 matching bases. This CDR3 spans 11 amino acids. V was pared by 8 bases and J by 7 bases, with 12 bases between. The CDR3 DNA reads TGTGCCAGCGGTCAGGGTGGAGAGCAGTACGTC. This encodes CASGQGGEQYV.

This clonotype was counted a few times. The chain has TRBV12-5 and TRBJ2-2; tentatively, D is TRBD1 (5 bases). From germline, CDR1 is LGHNT and CDR2 FRNRAP. V lost 0 bases and J 5 bases, leaving 10 bases between the germline ends. The CDR3 extends over 15 amino acids. The CDR3 DNA sequence: TGTGCTAGTGGTTTGGTACTGCAGGGTACCGGGGAGCTGTTTTTT. Translated, it gives CASGLVLQGTGELFF.

This clonotype was found many times. The genes are TRBV24-1 and TRBJ2-1, with 8 bases that match TRBD2. Unmatched junction bases numbered 6, after V lost 3 bases and J lost 3 bases. Germline V gives CDR1 KGHDR, CDR2 SFDVKD. This CDR3 is built from 16 residues. The CDR3 protein is CATSDGSGAFYNEQFF. The CDR3 nucleotides are TGTGCCACCAGTGATGGTAGCGGGGCTTTCTACAATGAGCAGTTCTTC.

About this clonotype: A much larger clone differs from this one at a single base, so this may be a read error. The CDR3 end shows no conserved phenylalanine or tryptophan, and so a read error is likely. V usage is TRBV11-3 and J usage is TRBJ2-5; D not resolved. The germline gives CDR1 SGHNT, CDR2 YENEEA. V lost 3 bases to trimming and J lost 2 bases, with 7 bases between them. The CDR3 is made up of 13 amino acids. In DNA, the CDR3 is TGTGCCAGCAGCTTTAGCCAACAAGAGACCCAGTACTTG. The encoded protein is CASSFSQQETQYL.

The V and J genes are TRBV20-1 and TRBJ1-2; D call uncertain. The CDR3 consists of 14 residues. Deletions cut 2 bases from V and 4 bases from J, with 14 bases between. CDR1 and CDR2 (germline): DFQATT, SNEGSKA (reference sequence). CDR3 DNA sequence: TGCAGTGCTAGATCCAGCCAAACCCGCTATGGCTACACCTTC. This codes for CSARSSQTRYGYTF.